The entry below describes one T cell receptor (beta chain). CDR3 length: 14 residues. The trim removed 2 bases at V and 7 bases at J, leaving 8 bases unmatched. CDR1 and CDR2 from the germline V gene are KGHSH and LQKENI. This sample is drawn from a study of blood T cells in healthy people across ages. For the second PCR, which ran for about 7 to 11 cycles, a sample-barcoded 5' primer and a J-beta primer mix were used. From the 5' RACE reads, TCRdb called clonotypes with MiXCR, one entry per CDR3 protein. Of 540,000 or so distinct CDR3 sequences in the sample, approximately 25% were seen once. These same data were also listed under a study on T cells of mothers and their children. That study reports: The people who donated were a few healthy Caucasian mothers and their six children.

The V call is TRBV18, the J call TRBJ2-7; 7 bases agree with TRBD1. The source of this sequence is a boy aged 5 to 17 in good health. What was sequenced was blood. The CDR3, as DNA: TGTGCCAGCTCACCAGGACAGGTGGAAGGGGAGCAGTACTTC. Translated, it gives CASSPGQVEGEQYF.